This paragraph reports one TCR beta chain. Its target is not known. This entry comes from a study of vaccination effects on CD4 cells after COVID-19. There are 14 residues in the CDR3. Germline values: CDR1 LNHDA, CDR2 SQIVND (reference sequence). Between the trimmed V and J ends, which lost 6 bases and 0 bases, there was a span of 11 bases. Antigen-specific CD4+ T cells were first expanded with viral peptide pools by the ViraFEST assay and only then sequenced. CD4+ T cells were isolated after around 10 days of culture. According to the study, vaccine recipients showed no prior SARS-CoV-2 infection and negative nucleocapsid antibodies. The protocol was immunoSEQ multiplex PCR, while the TCRdb copy is restricted to in-frame clones and leaves out a portion. The table has over 25,000 clones, around 70% seen once.

The genes are TRBV19 and TRBJ1-2; D remains ambiguous. This clonotype was sampled from a human donor who received a COVID-19 vaccine. The material sequenced was CD4+ T cells from PBMCs cultured with SARS-CoV-2 spike peptides, taken before COVID-19 vaccination. The CDR3, as DNA: TGTGCCAGTAGCGAGCGCCAGGCTAACTATGGCTACACCTTC. Its translation is CASSERQANYGYTF.